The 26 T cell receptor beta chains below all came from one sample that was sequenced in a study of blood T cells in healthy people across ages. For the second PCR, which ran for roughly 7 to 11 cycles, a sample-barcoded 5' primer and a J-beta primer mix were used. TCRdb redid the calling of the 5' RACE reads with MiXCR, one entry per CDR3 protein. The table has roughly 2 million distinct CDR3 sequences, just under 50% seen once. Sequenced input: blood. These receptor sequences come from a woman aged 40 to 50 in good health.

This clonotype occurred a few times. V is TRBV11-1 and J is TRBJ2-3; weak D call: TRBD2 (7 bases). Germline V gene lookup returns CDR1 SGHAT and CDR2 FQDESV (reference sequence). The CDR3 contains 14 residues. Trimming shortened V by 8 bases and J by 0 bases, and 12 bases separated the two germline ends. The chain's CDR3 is CASLEGGSTDTQYF. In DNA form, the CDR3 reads TGTGCCAGCCTTGAGGGGGGGAGCACAGATACGCAGTATTTT.

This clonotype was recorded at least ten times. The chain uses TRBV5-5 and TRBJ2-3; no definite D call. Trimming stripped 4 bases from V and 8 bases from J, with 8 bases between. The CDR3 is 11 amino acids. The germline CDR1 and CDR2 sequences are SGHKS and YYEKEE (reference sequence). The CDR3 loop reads CASSRLGTQYF. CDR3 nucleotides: TGTGCCAGCAGCCGCCTGGGTACGCAGTATTTT.

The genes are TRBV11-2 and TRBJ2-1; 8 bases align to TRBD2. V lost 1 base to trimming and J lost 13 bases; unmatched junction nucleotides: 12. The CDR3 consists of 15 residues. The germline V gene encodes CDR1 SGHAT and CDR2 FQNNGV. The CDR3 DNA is TGTGCCAGCAGCTTAGTAGCGGGAAGGAGTGAGGACCAGTTCTTC. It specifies CASSLVAGRSEDQFF.

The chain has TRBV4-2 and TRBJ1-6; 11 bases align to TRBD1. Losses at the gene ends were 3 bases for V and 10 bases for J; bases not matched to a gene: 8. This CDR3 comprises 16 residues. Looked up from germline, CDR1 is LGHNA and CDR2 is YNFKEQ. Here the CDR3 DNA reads TGTGCCAGCAGCCAGTGGGACAGGGGGATCGGGTCACCCCTCCACTTT. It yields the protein CASSQWDRGIGSPLHF.

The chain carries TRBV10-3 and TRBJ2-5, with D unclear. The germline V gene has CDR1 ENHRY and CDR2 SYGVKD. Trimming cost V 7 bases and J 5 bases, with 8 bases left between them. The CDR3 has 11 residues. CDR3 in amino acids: CAIIPFETQYF. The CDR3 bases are TGTGCCATCATACCGTTCGAGACCCAGTACTTC.

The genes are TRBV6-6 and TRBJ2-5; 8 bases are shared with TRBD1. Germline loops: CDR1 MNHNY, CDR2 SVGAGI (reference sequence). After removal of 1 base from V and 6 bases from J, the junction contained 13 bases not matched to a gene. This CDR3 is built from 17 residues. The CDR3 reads CASSYWGKEQGAKTQYF. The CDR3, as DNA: TGTGCCAGCAGTTACTGGGGAAAAGAGCAGGGGGCAAAGACCCAGTACTTC.

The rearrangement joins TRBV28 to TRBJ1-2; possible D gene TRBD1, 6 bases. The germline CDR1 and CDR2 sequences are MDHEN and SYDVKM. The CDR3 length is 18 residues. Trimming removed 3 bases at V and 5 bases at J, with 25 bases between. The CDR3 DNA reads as TGTGCCAGCAGTTTCCGAACTCTACAGGGTCAAGAGGGATATGGCTACACCTTC. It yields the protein CASSFRTLQGQEGYGYTF.

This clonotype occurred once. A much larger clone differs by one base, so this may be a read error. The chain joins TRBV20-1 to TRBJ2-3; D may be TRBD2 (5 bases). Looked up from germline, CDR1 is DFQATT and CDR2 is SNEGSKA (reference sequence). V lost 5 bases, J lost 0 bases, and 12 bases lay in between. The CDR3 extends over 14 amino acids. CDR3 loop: CSAPRAGSTDTQYF. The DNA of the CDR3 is TGCAGTGCTCCCCGGGCGGGTAGCACAGATACGCAGTATTTT.

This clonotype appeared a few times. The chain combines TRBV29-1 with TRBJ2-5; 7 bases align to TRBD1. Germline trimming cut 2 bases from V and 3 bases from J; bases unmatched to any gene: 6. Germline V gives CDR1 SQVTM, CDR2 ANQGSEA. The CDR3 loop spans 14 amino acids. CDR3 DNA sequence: TGCAGCGTTGAAAAACGGCAGGGGGAAGAGACCCAGTACTTC. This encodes CSVEKRQGEETQYF. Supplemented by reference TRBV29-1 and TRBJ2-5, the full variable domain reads SAVISQKPSRDICQRGTSLTIQCQVDSQVTMMFWYRQQPGQSLTLIATANQGSEATYESGFVIDKFPISRPNLTFSTLTVSNMSPEDSSIYLCSVEKRQGEETQYFGPGTRLLVL.

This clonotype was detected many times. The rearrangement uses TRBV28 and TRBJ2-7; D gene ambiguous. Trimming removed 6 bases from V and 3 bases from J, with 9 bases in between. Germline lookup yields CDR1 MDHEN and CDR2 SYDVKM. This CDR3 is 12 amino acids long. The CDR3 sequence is CASSSPGYEQYF. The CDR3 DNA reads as TGTGCCAGCAGCTCGCCGGGCTACGAGCAGTACTTC.

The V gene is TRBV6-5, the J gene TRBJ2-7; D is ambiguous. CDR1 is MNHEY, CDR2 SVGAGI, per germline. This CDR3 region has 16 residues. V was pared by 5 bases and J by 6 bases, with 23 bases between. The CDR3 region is CASSLGPSLALSEQYF. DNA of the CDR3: TGTGCCAGCAGTCTAGGTCCCTCCCTTGCGTTGTCCGAGCAGTACTTC.

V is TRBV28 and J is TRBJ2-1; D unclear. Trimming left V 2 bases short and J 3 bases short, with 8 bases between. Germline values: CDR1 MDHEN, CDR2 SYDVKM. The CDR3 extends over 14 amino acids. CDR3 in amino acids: CASSLPTYYNEQFF. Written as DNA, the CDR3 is TGTGCCAGCAGTTTACCCACCTACTACAATGAGCAGTTCTTC.

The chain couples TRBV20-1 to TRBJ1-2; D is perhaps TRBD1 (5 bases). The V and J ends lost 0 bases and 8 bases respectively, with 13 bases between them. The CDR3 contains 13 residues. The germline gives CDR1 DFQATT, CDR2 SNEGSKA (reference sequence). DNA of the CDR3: TGCAGTGCTAGAGAGGAGGGGCCAGTAGGCTACACCTTC. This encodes CSAREEGPVGYTF.

The CDR3 protein is CASNPLAIETQYF. In DNA form, the CDR3 reads TGTGCCAGCAACCCGCTAGCGATCGAGACCCAGTACTTC. The genes are TRBV6-2 or TRBV6-3 and TRBJ2-5; a weak D match, TRBD2 (6 bases). This CDR3 has 13 residues. Trimming removed 7 bases at V and 5 bases at J, with 14 bases between. Germline CDR1 and CDR2: MNHEY and SVGEGT.

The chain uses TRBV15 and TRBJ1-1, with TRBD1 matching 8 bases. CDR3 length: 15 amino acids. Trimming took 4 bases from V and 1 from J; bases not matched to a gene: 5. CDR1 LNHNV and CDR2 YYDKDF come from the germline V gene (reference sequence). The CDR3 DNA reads TGTGCCACCAGCACCCCCGGGACAGGGAACACTGAAGCTTTCTTT. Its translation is CATSTPGTGNTEAFF.

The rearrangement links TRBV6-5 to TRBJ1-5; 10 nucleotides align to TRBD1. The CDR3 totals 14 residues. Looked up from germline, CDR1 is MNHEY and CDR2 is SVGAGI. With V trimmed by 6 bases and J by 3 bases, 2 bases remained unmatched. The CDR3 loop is CASRDRGVNQPQHF. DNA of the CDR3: TGTGCCAGCAGGGACAGGGGGGTCAATCAGCCCCAGCATTTT.

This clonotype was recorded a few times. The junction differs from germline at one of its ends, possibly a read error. The CDR3 bases are TGTGCCAGCTCGAGAACCGGAGAGATCCAGTACTTC. The encoded protein is CASSRTGEIQYF. The J gene is TRBJ2-5, the V gene TRBV12-3 or TRBV12-4; D is unresolved. The CDR3 sequence is 12 residues long.

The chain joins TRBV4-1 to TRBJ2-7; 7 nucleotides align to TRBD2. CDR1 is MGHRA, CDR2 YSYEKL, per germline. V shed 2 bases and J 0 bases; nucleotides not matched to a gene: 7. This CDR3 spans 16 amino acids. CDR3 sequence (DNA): TGCGCCAGCAGCCAACAGTGGACTAGTACCTCCTACGAGCAGTACTTC. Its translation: CASSQQWTSTSYEQYF.

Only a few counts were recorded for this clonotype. The CDR3 reads CSARDTSGYSYNEQFF. The DNA of the CDR3 is TGCAGTGCTAGAGATACTAGCGGTTACTCCTACAATGAGCAGTTCTTC. The chain employs TRBV20-1 and TRBJ2-1; TRBD2 matches 8 bases. CDR3 length: 16 amino acids. V shed 0 bases, J shed 0 bases, and the junction held 4 bases outside the gene matches. Looked up from germline, CDR1 is DFQATT and CDR2 is SNEGSKA (reference sequence).

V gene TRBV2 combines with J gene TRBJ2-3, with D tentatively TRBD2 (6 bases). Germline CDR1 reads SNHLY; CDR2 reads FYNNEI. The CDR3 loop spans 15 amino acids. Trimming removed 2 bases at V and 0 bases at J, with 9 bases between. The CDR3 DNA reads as TGTGCCAGCAGTGAACTTAGCGGTAGCACAGATACGCAGTATTTT. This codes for CASSELSGSTDTQYF. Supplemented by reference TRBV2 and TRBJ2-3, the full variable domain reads EPEVTQTPSHQVTQMGQEVILRCVPISNHLYFYWYRQILGQKVEFLVSFYNNEISEKSEIFDDQFSVERPDGSNFTLKIRSTKLEDSAMYFCASSELSGSTDTQYFGPGTRLTVL.

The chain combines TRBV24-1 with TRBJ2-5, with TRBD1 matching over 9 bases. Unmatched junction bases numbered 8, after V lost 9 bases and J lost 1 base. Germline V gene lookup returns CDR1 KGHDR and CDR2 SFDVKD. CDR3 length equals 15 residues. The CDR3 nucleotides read TGTGCCACCGGTGGGACAGGGATCTTCCAAGAGACCCAGTACTTC. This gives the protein CATGGTGIFQETQYF.

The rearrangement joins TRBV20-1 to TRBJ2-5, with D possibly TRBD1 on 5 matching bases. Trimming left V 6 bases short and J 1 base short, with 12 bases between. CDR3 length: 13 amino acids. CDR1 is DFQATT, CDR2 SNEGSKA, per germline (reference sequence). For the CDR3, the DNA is TGCAGTGCCGAATGGGGCATCCAAGAGACCCAGTACTTC. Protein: CSAEWGIQETQYF.

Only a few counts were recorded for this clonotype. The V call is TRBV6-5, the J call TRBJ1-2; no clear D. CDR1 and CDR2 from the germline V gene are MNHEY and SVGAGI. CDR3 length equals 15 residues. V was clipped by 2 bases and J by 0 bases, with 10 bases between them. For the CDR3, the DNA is TGTGCCAGCAGTTACGGACGGATTTCTAACTATGGCTACACCTTC. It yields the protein CASSYGRISNYGYTF.

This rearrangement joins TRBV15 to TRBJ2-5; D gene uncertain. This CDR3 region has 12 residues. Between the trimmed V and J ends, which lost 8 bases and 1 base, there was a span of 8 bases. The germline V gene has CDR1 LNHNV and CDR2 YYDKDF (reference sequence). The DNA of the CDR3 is TGTGCCACCCCAGAATCCCAAGAGACCCAGTACTTC. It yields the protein CATPESQETQYF.

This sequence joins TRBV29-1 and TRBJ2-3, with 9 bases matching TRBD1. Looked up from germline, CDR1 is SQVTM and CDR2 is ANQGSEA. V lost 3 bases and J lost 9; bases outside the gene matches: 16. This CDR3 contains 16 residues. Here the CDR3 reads CSVESWGQGSSGTQYF. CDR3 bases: TGCAGCGTTGAGTCATGGGGACAGGGCTCTTCGGGGACGCAGTATTTT.

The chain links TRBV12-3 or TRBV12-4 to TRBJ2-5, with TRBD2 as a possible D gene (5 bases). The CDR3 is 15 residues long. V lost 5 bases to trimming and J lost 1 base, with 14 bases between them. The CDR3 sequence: CASSQGTRIQETQYF. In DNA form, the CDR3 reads TGTGCCAGCAGTCAAGGAACTAGGATCCAAGAGACCCAGTACTTC.